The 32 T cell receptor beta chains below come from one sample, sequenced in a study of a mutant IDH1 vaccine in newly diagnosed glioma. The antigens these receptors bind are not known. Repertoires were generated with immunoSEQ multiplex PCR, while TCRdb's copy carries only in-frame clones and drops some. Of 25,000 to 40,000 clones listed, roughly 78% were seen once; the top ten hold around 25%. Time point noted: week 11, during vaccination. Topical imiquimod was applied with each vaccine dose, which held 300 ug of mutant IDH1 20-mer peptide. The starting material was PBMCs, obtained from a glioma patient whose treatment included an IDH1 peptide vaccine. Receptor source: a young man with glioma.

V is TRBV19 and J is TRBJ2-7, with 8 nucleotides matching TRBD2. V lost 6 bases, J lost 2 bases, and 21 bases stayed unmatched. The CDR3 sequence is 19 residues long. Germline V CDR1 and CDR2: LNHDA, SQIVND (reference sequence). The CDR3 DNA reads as TGTGCCAGTAGCCACCATCGGGGAGGGTCTAGCGGGCGTGCCTACGAGCAGTACTTC. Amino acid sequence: CASSHHRGGSSGRAYEQYF.

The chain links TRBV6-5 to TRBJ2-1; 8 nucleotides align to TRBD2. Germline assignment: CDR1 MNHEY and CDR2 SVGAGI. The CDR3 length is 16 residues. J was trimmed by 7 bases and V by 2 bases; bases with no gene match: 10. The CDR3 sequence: CASSYRSGGSVNEQFF. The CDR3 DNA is TGTGCCAGCAGTTACAGGAGCGGGGGTTCGGTTAATGAGCAGTTCTTC.

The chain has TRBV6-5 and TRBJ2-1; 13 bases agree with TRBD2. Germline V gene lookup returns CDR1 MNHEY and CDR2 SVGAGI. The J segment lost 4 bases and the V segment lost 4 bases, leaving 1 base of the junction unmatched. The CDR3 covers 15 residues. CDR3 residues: CASSLGLAGYNEQFF. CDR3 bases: TGTGCCAGCAGTTTGGGACTAGCGGGGTACAATGAGCAGTTCTTC.

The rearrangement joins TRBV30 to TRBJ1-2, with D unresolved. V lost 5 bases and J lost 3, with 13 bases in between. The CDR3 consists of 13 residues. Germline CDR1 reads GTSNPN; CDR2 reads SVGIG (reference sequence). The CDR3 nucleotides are TGTGCCTGGGCCTCGACATTCCACTATGGCTACACCTTC. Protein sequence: CAWASTFHYGYTF.

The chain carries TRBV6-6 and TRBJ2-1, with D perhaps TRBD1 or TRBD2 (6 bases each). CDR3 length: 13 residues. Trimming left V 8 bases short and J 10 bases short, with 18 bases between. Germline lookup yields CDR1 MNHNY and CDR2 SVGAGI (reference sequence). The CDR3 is CASHPQRGPEQFF. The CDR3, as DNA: TGTGCCAGCCACCCCCAACGGGGGCCAGAGCAGTTCTTC.

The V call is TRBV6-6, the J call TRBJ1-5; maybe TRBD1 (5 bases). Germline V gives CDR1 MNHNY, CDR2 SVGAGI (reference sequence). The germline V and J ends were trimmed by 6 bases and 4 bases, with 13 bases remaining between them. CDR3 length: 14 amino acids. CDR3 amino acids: CASRPTVLNQPQHF. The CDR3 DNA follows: TGTGCCAGCAGACCGACAGTATTGAATCAGCCCCAGCATTTT.

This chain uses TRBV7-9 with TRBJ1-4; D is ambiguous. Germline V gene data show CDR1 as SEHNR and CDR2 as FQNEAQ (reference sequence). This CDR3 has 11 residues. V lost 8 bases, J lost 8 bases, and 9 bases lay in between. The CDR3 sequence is CASESGEKLFF. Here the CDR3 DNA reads TGTGCCAGCGAATCCGGCGAAAAACTGTTTTTT.

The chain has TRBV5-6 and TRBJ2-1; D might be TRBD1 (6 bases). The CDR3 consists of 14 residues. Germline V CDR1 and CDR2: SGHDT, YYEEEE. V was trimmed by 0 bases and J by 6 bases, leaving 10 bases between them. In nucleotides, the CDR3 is TGTGCCAGCAGCTTGGAAGGGGGAATCAATGAGCAGTTCTTC. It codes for CASSLEGGINEQFF.

DNA for the CDR3: TGCGCCAGCAGCGCCGAGGGCTGGACTGAAGCTTTCTTT. It translates to CASSAEGWTEAFF. The chain has TRBV10-2 and TRBJ1-1; D not certain. Deletions cut 6 bases from V and 5 bases from J, with 13 bases between. This CDR3 is 13 amino acids long. Germline assignment: CDR1 WSHSY and CDR2 SAAADI.

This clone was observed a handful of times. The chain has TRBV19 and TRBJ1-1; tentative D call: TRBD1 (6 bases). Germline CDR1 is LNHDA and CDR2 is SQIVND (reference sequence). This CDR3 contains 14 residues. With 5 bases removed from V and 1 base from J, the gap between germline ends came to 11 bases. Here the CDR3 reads CASSLDSQNTEAFF. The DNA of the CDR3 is TGTGCCAGTAGTTTGGACAGCCAGAACACTGAAGCTTTCTTT.

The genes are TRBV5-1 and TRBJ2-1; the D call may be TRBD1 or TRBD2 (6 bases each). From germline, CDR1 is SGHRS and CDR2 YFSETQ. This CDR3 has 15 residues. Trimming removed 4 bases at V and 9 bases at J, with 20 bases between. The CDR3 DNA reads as TGCGCCAGCAGCGCAATGGGGGGCTCAACAGCTGAGCAGTTCTTC. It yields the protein CASSAMGGSTAEQFF.

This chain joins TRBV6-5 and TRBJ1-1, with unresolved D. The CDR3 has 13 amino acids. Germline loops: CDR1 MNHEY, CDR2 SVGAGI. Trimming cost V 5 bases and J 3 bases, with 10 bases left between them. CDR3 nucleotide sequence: TGTGCCAGCAGTCAAGACATCTACACTGAAGCTTTCTTT. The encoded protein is CASSQDIYTEAFF.

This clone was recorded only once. CDR3 protein: CASSSKPGQGIHEQFF. CDR3 nucleotide sequence: TGTGCCAGCAGCTCCAAACCGGGACAGGGGATCCATGAGCAGTTCTTC. This chain uses TRBV7-8 with TRBJ2-1, with TRBD1 identical over 10 bases. The germline gives CDR1 SGHVS, CDR2 FQNEAQ. The ends lost 4 bases at V and 8 bases at J; junction bases unmatched: 11. This CDR3 is built from 16 residues.

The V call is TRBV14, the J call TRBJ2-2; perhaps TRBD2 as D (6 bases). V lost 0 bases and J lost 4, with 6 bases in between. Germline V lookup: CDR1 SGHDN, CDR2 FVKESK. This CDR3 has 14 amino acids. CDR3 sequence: CASSQELATGELFF. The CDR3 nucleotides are TGTGCCAGCAGCCAAGAACTAGCCACCGGGGAGCTGTTTTTT.

The CDR3 here is CAWSVWGQNTEAFF. In nucleotides, the CDR3 is TGTGCCTGGAGTGTATGGGGACAGAACACTGAAGCTTTCTTT. This chain links TRBV30 with TRBJ1-1; a possible D gene is TRBD1 (6 bases). The CDR3 has 14 residues. V dropped 0 bases and J dropped 1 base, with 9 bases sitting between them. Germline assignment: CDR1 GTSNPN and CDR2 SVGIG (reference sequence).

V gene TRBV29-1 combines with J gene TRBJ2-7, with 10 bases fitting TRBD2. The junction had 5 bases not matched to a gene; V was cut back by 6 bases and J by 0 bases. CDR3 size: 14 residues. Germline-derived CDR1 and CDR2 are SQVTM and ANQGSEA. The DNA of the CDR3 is TGCAGCGTCTTACTAGCGGGAAACTCCTACGAGCAGTACTTC. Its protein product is CSVLLAGNSYEQYF.

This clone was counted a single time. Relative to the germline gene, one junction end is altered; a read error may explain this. The CDR3 sequence is CASNLGPSGNTIYF. The CDR3 DNA is TGCGCCAGCAACTTGGGGCCCTCTGGAAACACCATATATTTT. This rearrangement joins TRBV5-1 to TRBJ1-3; the D gene is possibly TRBD1 (5 bases). CDR3 size: 14 residues. CDR1 and CDR2 (germline): SGHRS, YFSETQ.

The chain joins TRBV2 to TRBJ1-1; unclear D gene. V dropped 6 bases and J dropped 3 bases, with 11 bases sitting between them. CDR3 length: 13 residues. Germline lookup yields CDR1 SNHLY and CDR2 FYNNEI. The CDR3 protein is CASRVETHTEAFF. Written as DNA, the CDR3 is TGTGCCAGCAGGGTAGAAACCCACACTGAAGCTTTCTTT. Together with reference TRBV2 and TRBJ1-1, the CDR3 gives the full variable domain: EPEVTQTPSHQVTQMGQEVILRCVPISNHLYFYWYRQILGQKVEFLVSFYNNEISEKSEIFDDQFSVERPDGSNFTLKIRSTKLEDSAMYFCASRVETHTEAFFGQGTRLTVV.

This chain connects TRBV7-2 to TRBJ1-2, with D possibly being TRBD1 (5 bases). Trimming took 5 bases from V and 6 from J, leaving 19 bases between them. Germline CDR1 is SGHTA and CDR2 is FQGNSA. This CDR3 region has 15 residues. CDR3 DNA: TGTGCCAGCAGCCCCCCCGGGACGCAAGGCCATGGCTACACCTTC. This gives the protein CASSPPGTQGHGYTF.

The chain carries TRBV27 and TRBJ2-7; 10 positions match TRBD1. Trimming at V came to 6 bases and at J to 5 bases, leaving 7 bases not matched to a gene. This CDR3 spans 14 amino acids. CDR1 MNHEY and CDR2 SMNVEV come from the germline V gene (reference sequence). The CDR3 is CASSWTGGDNEQYF. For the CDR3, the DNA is TGTGCCAGCAGCTGGACAGGGGGTGACAACGAGCAGTACTTC.

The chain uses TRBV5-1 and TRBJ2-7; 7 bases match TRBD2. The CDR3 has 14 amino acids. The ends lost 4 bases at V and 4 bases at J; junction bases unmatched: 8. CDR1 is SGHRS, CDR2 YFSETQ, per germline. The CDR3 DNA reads TGCGCCAGCAGCCCCCGGGAGGAAAAATACGAGCAGTACTTC. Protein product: CASSPREEKYEQYF.

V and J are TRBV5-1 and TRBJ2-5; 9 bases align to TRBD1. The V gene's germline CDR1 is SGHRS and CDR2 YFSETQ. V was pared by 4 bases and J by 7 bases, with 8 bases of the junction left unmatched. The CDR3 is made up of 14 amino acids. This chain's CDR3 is CASSPGQGSGTQYF. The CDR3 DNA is TGCGCCAGCAGCCCGGGACAGGGTTCCGGGACCCAGTACTTC.

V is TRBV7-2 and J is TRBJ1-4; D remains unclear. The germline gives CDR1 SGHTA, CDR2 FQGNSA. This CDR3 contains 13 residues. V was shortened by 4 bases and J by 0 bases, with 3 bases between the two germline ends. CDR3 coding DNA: TGTGCCAGCAGCTCTGCAACTAATGAAAAACTGTTTTTT. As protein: CASSSATNEKLFF. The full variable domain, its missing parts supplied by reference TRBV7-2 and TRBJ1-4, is GAGVSQSPSNKVTEKGKDVELRCDPISGHTALYWYRQSLGQGLEFLIYFQGNSAPDKSGLPSDRFSAERTGGSVSTLTIQRTQQEDSAVYLCASSSATNEKLFFGSGTQLSVL.

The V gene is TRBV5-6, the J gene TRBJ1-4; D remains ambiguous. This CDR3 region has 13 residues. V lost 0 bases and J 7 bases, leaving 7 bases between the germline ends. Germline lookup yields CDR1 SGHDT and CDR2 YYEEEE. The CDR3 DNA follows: TGTGCCAGCAGCTTGGGACGGGCTGAAAAACTGTTTTTT. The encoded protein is CASSLGRAEKLFF.

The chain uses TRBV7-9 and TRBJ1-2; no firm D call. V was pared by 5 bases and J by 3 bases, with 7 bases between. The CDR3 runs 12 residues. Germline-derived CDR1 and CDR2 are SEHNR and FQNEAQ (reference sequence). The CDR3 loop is CASSRTDYGYTF. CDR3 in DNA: TGTGCCAGCAGCCGAACAGACTATGGCTACACCTTC.

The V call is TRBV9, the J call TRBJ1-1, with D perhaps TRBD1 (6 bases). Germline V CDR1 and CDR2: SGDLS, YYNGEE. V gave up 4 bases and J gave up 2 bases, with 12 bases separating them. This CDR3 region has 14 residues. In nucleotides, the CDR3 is TGTGCCAGCAGCATAACACAGGGAAACACTGAAGCTTTCTTT. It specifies CASSITQGNTEAFF.

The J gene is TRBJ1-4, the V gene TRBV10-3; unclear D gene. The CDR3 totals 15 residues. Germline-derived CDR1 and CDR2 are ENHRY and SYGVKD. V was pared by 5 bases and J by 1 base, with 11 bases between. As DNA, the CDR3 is TGTGCCATCAGTCAGGATTCGGAAACTAATGAAAAACTGTTTTTT. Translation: CAISQDSETNEKLFF.

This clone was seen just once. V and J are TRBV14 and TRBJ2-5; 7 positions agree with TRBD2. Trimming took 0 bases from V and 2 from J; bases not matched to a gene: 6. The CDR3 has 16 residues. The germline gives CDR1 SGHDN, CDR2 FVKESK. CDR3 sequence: CASSQEVWGGQETQYF. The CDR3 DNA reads TGTGCCAGCAGCCAAGAAGTCTGGGGGGGTCAAGAGACCCAGTACTTC. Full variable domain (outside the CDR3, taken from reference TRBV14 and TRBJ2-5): EAGVTQFPSHSVIEKGQTVTLRCDPISGHDNLYWYRRVMGKEIKFLLHFVKESKQDESGMPNNRFLAERTGGTYSTLKVQPAELEDSGVYFCASSQEVWGGQETQYFGPGTRLLVL.

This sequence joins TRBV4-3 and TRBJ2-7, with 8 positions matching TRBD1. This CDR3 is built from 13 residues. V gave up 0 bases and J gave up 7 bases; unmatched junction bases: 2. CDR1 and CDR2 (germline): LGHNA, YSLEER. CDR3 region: CASSQETGDEQYF. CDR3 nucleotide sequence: TGCGCCAGCAGCCAAGAGACAGGGGATGAGCAGTACTTC.

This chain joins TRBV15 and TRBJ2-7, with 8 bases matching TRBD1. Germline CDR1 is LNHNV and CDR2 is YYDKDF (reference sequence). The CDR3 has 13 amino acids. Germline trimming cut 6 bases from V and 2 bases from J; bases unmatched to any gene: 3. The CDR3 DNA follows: TGTGCCACCAGTCCAGGGGGCACCTACGAGCAGTACTTC. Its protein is CATSPGGTYEQYF.

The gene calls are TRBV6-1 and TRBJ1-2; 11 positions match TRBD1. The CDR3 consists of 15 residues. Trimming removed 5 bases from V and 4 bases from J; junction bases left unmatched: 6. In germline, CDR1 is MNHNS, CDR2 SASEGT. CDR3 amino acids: CASSIRDRGTYGYTF. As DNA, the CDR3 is TGTGCCAGCAGTATACGGGACAGGGGGACCTATGGCTACACCTTC.

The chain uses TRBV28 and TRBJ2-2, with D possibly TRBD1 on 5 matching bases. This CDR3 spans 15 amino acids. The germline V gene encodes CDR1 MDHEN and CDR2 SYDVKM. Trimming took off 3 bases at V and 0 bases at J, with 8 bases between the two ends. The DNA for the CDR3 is TGTGCCAGCAGTTTTCTACAGGCGAACACCGGGGAGCTGTTTTTT. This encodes CASSFLQANTGELFF.